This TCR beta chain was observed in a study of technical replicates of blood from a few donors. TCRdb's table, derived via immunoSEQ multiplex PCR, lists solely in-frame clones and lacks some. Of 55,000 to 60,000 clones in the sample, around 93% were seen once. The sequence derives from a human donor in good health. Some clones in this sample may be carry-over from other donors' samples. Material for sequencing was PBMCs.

The CDR3 DNA is TGTGCCAGCAGGGGACAGTCTGGCTATGGCTACACCTTC. Its translation is CASRGQSGYGYTF. The chain couples TRBV5-4 to TRBJ1-2, with TRBD1 matching 7 bases. CDR3 size: 13 residues. V was clipped by 5 bases and J by 4 bases; unmatched bases: 5. Germline V gives CDR1 SGHNT, CDR2 YYREEE (reference sequence).